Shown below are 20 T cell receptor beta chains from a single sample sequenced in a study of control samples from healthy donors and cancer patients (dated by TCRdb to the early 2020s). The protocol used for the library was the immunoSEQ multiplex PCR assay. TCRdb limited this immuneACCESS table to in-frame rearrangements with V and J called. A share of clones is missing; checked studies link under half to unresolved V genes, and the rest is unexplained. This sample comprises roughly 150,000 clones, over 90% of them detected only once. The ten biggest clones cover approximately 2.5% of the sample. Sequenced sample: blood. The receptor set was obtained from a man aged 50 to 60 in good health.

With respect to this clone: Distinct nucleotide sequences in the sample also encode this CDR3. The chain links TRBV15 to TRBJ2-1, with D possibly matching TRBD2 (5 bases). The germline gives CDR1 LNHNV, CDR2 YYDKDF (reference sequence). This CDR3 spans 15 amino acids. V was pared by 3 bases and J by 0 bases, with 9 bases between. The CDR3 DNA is TGTGCCACCAGCAGGGACTCGCGCTCCTACAATGAGCAGTTCTTC. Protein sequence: CATSRDSRSYNEQFF.

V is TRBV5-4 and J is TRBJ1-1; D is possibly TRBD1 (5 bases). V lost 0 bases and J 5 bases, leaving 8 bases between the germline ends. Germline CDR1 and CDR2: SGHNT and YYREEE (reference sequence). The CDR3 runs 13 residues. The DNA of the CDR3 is TGTGCCAGCAGCTTGGGGGGGAGTACTGAAGCTTTCTTT. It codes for CASSLGGSTEAFF.

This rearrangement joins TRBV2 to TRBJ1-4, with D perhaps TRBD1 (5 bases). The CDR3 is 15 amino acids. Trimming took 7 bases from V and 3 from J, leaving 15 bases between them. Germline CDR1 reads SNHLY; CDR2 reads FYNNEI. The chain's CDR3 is CASNPLLGANEKLFF. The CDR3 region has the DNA TGTGCCAGCAACCCCTTGTTGGGGGCTAATGAAAAACTGTTTTTT.

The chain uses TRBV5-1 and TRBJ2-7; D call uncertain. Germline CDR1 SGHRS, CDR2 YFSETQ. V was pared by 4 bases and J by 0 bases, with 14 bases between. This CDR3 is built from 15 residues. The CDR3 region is CASSPHGVSSYEQYF. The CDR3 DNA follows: TGCGCCAGCAGCCCCCATGGGGTTAGCTCCTACGAGCAGTACTTC.

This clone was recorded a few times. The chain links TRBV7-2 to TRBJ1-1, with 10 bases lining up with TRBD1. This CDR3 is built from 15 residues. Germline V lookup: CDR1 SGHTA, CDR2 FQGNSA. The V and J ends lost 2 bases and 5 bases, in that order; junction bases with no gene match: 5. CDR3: CASSLPGQGKTEAFF. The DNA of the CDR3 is TGTGCCAGCAGCTTACCGGGACAGGGGAAGACTGAAGCTTTCTTT. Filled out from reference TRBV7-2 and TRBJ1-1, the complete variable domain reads GAGVSQSPSNKVTEKGKDVELRCDPISGHTALYWYRQSLGQGLEFLIYFQGNSAPDKSGLPSDRFSAERTGGSVSTLTIQRTQQEDSAVYLCASSLPGQGKTEAFFGQGTRLTVV.

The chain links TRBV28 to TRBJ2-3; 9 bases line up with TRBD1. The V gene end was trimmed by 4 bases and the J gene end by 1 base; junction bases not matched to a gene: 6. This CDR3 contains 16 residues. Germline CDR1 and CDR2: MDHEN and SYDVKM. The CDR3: CASSSPGDRGTDTQYF. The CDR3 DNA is TGTGCCAGCAGTTCCCCAGGGGACAGGGGCACAGATACGCAGTATTTT.

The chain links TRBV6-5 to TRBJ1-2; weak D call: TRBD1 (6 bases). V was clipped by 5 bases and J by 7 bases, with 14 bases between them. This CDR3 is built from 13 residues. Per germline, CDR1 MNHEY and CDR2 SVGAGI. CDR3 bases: TGTGCCAGCAGTACCACAGGGAGCGGTGGCTACACCTTC. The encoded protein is CASSTTGSGGYTF.

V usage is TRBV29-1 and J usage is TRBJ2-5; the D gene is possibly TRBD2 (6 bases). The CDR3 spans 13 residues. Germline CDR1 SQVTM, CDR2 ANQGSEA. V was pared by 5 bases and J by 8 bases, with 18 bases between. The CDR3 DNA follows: TGCAGCGTTACGGGAGTGATGCTGGGCACCCAGTACTTC. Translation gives CSVTGVMLGTQYF.

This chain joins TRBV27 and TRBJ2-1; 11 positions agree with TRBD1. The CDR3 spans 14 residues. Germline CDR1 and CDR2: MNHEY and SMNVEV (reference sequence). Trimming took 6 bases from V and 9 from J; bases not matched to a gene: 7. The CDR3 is CASRGLGTGGEQFF. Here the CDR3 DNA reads TGTGCCAGCAGGGGACTTGGGACAGGGGGTGAGCAGTTCTTC.

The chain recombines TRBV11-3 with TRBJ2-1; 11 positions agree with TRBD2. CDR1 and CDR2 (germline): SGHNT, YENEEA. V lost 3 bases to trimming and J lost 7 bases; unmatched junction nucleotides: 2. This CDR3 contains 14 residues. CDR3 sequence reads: CASSFSSGRNEQFF. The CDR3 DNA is TGTGCCAGCAGCTTTTCTAGCGGGAGGAATGAGCAGTTCTTC.

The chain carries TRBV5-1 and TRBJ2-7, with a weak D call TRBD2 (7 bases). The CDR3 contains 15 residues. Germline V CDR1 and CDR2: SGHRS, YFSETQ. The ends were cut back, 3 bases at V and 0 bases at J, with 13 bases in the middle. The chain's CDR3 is CASSSGGSRSYEQYF. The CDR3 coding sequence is TGCGCCAGCAGCTCGGGGGGCTCCCGCTCCTACGAGCAGTACTTC.

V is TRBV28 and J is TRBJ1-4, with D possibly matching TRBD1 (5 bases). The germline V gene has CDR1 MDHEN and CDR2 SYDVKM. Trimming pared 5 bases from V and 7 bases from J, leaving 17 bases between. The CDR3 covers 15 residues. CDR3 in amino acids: CASSPLVGASEKLFF. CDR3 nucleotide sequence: TGTGCCAGCAGTCCCTTGGTAGGGGCGAGTGAAAAACTGTTTTTT.

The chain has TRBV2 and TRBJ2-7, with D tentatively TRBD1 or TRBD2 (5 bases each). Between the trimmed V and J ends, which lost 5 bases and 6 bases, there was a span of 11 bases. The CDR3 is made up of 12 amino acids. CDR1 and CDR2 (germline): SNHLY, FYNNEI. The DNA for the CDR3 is TGTGCCAGCAGTCGTGGGACCCGCGAGCAGTACTTC. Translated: CASSRGTREQYF.

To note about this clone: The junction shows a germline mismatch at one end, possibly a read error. CDR3 nucleotides: TGTGCCAGCAGCCAAGGGACATTTCCAGCATTT. It translates to CASSQGTFPAF. The chain recombines TRBV3-1 (or the pseudogene TRBV3-2) with TRBJ2-3, with D possibly TRBD1 on 5 matching bases. The CDR3 covers 11 residues. Per the germline V gene, CDR1 is LGHDT and CDR2 is YNNKEL (reference sequence).

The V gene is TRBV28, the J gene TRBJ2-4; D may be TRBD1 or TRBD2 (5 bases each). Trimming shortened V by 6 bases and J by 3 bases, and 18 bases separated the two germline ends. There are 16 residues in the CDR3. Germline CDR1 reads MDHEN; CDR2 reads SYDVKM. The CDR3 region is CASSPGTLRIKNIQYF. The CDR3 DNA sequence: TGTGCCAGCAGCCCCGGGACGCTGCGGATCAAAAACATTCAGTACTTC.

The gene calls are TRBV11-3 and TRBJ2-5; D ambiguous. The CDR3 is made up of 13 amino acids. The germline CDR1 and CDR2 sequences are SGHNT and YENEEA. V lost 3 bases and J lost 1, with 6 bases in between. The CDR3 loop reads CASSFGSQETQYF. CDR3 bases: TGTGCCAGCAGCTTCGGCAGCCAAGAGACCCAGTACTTC.

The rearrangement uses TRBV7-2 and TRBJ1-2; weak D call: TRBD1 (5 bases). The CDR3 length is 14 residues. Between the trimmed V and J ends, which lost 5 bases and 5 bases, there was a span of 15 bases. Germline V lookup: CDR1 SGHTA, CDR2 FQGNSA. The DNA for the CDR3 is TGTGCCAGCAGCCCGGGGGGGGTAGGATATGGCTACACCTTC. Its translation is CASSPGGVGYGYTF.

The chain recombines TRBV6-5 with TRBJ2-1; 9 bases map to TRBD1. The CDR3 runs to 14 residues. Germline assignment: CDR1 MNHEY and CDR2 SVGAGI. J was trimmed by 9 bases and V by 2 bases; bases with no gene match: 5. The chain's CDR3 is CASSYLTGGGEQFF. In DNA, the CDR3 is TGTGCCAGCAGTTACCTCACAGGGGGCGGTGAGCAGTTCTTC.

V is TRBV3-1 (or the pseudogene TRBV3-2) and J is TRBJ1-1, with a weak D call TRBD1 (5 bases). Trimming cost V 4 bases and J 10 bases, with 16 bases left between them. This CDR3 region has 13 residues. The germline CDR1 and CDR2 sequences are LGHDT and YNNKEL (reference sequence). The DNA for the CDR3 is TGTGCCAGCAGCCCTCAGACCAGGGTTACAGCTTTCTTT. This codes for CASSPQTRVTAFF.

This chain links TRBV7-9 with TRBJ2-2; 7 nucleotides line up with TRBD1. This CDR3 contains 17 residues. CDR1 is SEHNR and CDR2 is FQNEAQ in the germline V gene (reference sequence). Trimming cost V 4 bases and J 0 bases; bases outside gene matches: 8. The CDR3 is CASSSAGTAPNTGELFF. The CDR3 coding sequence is TGTGCCAGCAGCTCCGCCGGGACAGCCCCGAACACCGGGGAGCTGTTTTTT.